This note documents a single T cell receptor beta chain sequence. This clone's antigen is unknown. This record belongs to a study of monozygotic twins with inflammatory bowel disease (dated by TCRdb to between 2018 and 2021). Notes on the research overall: In total, approximately 28 monozygotic twin pairs made up the full study: 19 Danish pairs, all IBD-discordant, plus nine German pairs, of which four were IBD-concordant and five were IBD-discordant. The search for disease-associated traits relied mainly on comparing, within discordant pairs, IBD patients with their genetically identical healthy co-twins. Each individual had, on average, about 151 000 unique TCRalpha sequences and 181 000 unique TCRbeta sequences available for analysis. General conclusions and limits of the study: A decrease in TCRbeta repertoire diversity, as measured by inverse Simpson index, was observed in IBD patients compared with their healthy co-twins. Because patients received different immunosuppressive treatments, the repertoires may have picked up extra background noise and variability between individuals. Distinction between different T cell subtypes could not be achieved in the analysis. IBD patients shared fewer clonotypes with other individuals than healthy twins did, most markedly in patients showing signs of disease activity. The results gave no support for a single strong signal or clonotype linked to IBD. No difference in repertoire similarity was observed between concordant and discordant twins, possibly owing to limited statistical power.

CDR1 is given as GTSNPN and CDR2 as SVGIG, both from the germline V gene (reference sequence). Including cysteine and phenylalanine, the CDR3 has 11 amino acids. No DNA sequence was recorded. From each donor, a 2.5 ml peripheral blood sample was collected into PAXgene tubes and kept at -80 degrees C. Without T cell sorting, total RNA was isolated from whole blood using the PAXgene blood miRNA kit on an automated QIAcube. Peripheral blood from monozygotic twin pairs who were concordant or discordant for inflammatory bowel disease underwent deep TCRalpha and TCRbeta repertoire profiling using unique molecular barcoding. Smoking habits were recorded for all twin pairs, and each individual was classified as a current, former or never smoker. Library construction relied on 5' RACE. Each TCR library was prepared from roughly 3,800 ng of total RNA. For each sample, cDNA synthesis was carried out in eight separate reactions using SMARTScribe reverse transcriptase. Unique molecular identifiers containing a 6-nucleotide sample barcode were introduced through template switching during cDNA synthesis. TCRalpha and TCRbeta cDNA was amplified in two nested PCRs of roughly 16 and 10 cycles, and bead purification was carried out after each PCR. Before amplification, cDNA was treated with uracil DNA-glycosylase and purified using the QIAquick PCR purification kit. The second PCR added Illumina TruSeq-compatible adapters along with sample-specific barcodes. TapeStation and Qubit were used to check library quality and concentration, and roughly 5 ng of each library went into the pool. The pooled libraries were sequenced with 2 x 100 bp reads and custom sequencing primers on an Illumina HiSeq2500 single-index Rapid Run. The original pipeline was this. MiGEC version 1.2.6 was used for UMI-based consensus assembly, which corrected PCR and sequencing errors. V(D)J alignment, clonotype assembly and CDR3 extraction were performed with MiXCR version 2.1.1. Gene usage, clonotype sharing and MAIT/NKT TCR abundance were normalised by analysing the top 1000, 10 000 and 20 000 clonotypes per sample. After downsampling to 27 000 UMIs, diversity was calculated as the inverse Simpson index using the vegan R package. Paired Mann-Whitney U tests on discordant twin pairs were used, with Benjamini-Hochberg multiple-testing correction. Following TCRdb reprocessing, every CDR3 protein sequence forms one entry, and DNA is not provided. The V and J calls were not made by the authors but by TCRdb's processing. For this sample, the table gives about 450,000 distinct CDR3 sequences. Roughly 2.2% of the sample goes to the ten largest clones.

Sequenced sample: blood. This TCR came from a human donor with ulcerative colitis or Crohn's disease, or a healthy co-twin of an affected twin (not recorded which). This receptor chain uses TRBV30 and TRBJ1-2. The CDR3 here reads CAWAGTSGYTF.